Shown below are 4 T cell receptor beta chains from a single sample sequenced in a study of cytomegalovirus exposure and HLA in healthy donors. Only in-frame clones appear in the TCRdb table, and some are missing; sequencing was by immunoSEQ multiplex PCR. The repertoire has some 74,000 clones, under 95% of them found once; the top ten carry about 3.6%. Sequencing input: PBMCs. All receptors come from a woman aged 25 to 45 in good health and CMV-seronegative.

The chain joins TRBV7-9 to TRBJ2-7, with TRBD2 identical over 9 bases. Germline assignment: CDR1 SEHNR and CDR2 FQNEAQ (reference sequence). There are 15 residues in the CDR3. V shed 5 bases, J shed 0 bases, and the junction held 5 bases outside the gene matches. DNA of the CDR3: TGTGCCAGCAGCATTAGCGGGGGCTACTCCTACGAGCAGTACTTC. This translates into CASSISGGYSYEQYF.

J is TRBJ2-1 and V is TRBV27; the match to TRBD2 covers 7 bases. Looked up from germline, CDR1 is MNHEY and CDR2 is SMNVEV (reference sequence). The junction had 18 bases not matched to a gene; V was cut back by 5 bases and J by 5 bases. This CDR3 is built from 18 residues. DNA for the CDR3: TGTGCCAGCAGTGAAATAGGTTTGGGGACTACAACAAACAATGAGCAGTTCTTC. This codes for CASSEIGLGTTTNNEQFF.

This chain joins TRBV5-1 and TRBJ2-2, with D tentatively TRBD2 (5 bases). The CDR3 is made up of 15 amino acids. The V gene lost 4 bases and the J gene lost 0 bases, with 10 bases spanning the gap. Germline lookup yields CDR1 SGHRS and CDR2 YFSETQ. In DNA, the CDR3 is TGCGCCAGCAGCATGTCGGGGACGAACACCGGGGAGCTGTTTTTT. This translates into CASSMSGTNTGELFF.

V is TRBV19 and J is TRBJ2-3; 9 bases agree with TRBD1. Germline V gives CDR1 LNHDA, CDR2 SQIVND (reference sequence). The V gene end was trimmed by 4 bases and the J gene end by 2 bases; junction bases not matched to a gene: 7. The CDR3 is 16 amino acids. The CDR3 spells CASSTYRGLNTDTQYF. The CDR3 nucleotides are TGTGCCAGTAGTACTTACAGGGGGCTAAACACAGATACGCAGTATTTT.